The rows below give T cell receptor beta chains drawn from one sample of a study of blood T cell repertoires in COVID-19. The repertoire was sequenced with immunoSEQ multiplex PCR; TCRdb's copy has only in-frame clones and lacks some. The sample has about 500,000 clones, about 88% seen once. Sequenced: peripheral blood. These receptors came from a man aged 18 to 30 with COVID-19, enrolled during active disease. Both conserved end residues are part of each CDR3. A D gene is named only where the DNA matches it firmly. Clone size is given for some rows only: seen once, a few or many times, or a class if the clone is expanded.

D	V	J	size	CDR3	DNA
-	TRBV13	TRBJ2-7	-	CASSLARESSYEQYF	TGTGCCAGCAGCTTAGCTCGGGAGAGCTCCTACGAGCAGTACTTC
TRBD1	TRBV27	TRBJ1-1	-	CASRRTGTGYEAFF	TGTGCCAGCAGAAGAACCGGGACAGGGTATGAAGCTTTCTTT
-	TRBV29-1	TRBJ2-3	-	CSVPERTTDTQYF	TGCAGCGTTCCGGAGCGGACCACAGATACGCAGTATTTT
-	TRBV27	TRBJ1-2	once	CASSPRGTNGYTF	TGTGCCAGCAGCCCCCGGGGAACTAACGGCTACACCTTC
TRBD1	TRBV29-1	TRBJ1-1	-	CSVAGTGDTEAFF	TGCAGCGTTGCCGGGACAGGGGATACTGAAGCTTTCTTT
-	TRBV24-1	TRBJ2-1	once	CATSRYNEQFF	TGTGCCACCAGTCGCTACAATGAGCAGTTCTTC
TRBD1	TRBV6-5	TRBJ2-5	-	CASSPGQGAQETQYF	TGTGCCAGCAGTCCCGGACAGGGGGCCCAAGAGACCCAGTACTTC
-	TRBV4-1	TRBJ1-1	-	CASSHMSGNTEAFF	TGCGCCAGCAGCCATATGAGCGGGAACACTGAAGCTTTCTTT
TRBD1	TRBV7-9	TRBJ1-2	-	CASSFETGNYGYTF	TGTGCCAGCAGCTTTGAGACAGGGAACTATGGCTACACCTTC
TRBD2	TRBV2	TRBJ2-2	-	CASRAGGGSSGELFF	TGTGCCAGCCGGGCGGGAGGGGGGTCCTCCGGGGAGCTGTTTTTT
-	TRBV2	TRBJ1-2	-	CASRPISRGYTF	TGTGCCAGCAGGCCGATATCCAGAGGCTACACCTTC
-	TRBV6-2/TRBV6-3	TRBJ2-7	-	CASSYRTGYYEQYF	TGTGCCAGCAGTTATCGAACAGGATACTACGAGCAGTACTTC
-	TRBV5-1	TRBJ2-5	once	CASSLDTNQETQYF	TGCGCCAGCAGCTTGGACACGAACCAAGAGACCCAGTACTTC
TRBD2	TRBV10-2	TRBJ2-3	-	CASSGTFLLAGDFLSTDTQYF	TGCGCCAGCAGTGGGACCTTTCTCCTAGCGGGGGATTTTCTAAGCACAGATACGCAGTATTTT
-	TRBV12-3/TRBV12-4	TRBJ1-6	-	CASSSGPVVGLHF	TGTGCCAGCAGCTCAGGGCCTGTTGTTGGCCTCCACTTT
-	TRBV19	TRBJ1-1	-	CASSIQGADTEAFF	TGTGCCAGTAGTATACAAGGGGCGGACACTGAAGCTTTCTTT
TRBD2	TRBV7-9	TRBJ2-5	-	CASSVGVAGGGETQYF	TGTGCCAGCAGCGTTGGGGTAGCGGGAGGCGGAGAGACCCAGTACTTC
TRBD1	TRBV9	TRBJ1-4	-	CASTFTGGTNEKLFF	TGTGCCAGCACCTTCACAGGGGGAACTAATGAAAAACTGTTTTTT
-	TRBV12-5	TRBJ2-5	-	CATGIGETQYF	TGCGCCACGGGGATAGGAGAGACCCAGTACTTC
-	TRBV18	TRBJ1-1	-	CASSPRPPEAFF	TGTGCCAGCTCACCGAGGCCCCCTGAAGCTTTCTTT
-	TRBV5-5	TRBJ2-5	-	CASSFSPLQETQYF	TGTGCCAGCAGCTTTTCCCCCCTCCAAGAGACCCAGTACTTC
-	TRBV7-3	TRBJ2-3	-	CASSSLGGRTDTQYF	TGTGCCAGCAGCTCGCTAGGAGGGCGGACAGATACGCAGTATTTT
-	TRBV2	TRBJ2-3	-	CASSAGIGTDTQYF	TGTGCCAGCAGTGCAGGGATAGGCACAGATACGCAGTATTTT
-	TRBV7-6	TRBJ2-1	few	CASSLGAGTFYNEQFF	TGTGCCAGCAGCTTGGGGGCCGGGACATTCTACAATGAGCAGTTCTTC
-	TRBV15	TRBJ2-1	-	CATSPTPGSQHEQFF	TGTGCCACCAGTCCCACGCCTGGGAGTCAACATGAGCAGTTCTTC
-	TRBV2	TRBJ1-6	-	CASTLRTGDNSPLHF	TGTGCCAGCACCCTCCGGACCGGGGATAATTCACCCCTCCACTTT
-	TRBV27	TRBJ1-1	few	CASSWGQGLNTEAFF	TGTGCCAGCAGTTGGGGCCAAGGCCTGAACACTGAAGCTTTCTTT
TRBD2	TRBV18	TRBJ2-1	-	CASSSRTSDYNEQFF	TGTGCCAGCTCAAGCCGGACTAGCGACTACAATGAGCAGTTCTTC
-	TRBV18	TRBJ2-1	-	CASSPGRLASNEQFF	TGTGCCAGCTCACCAGGTAGGCTAGCGTCCAATGAGCAGTTCTTC
TRBD1	TRBV25-1	TRBJ1-2	-	CASSDMDRGEPNYGYTF	TGTGCCAGCAGTGACATGGACAGGGGGGAGCCCAACTATGGCTACACCTTC
-	TRBV5-1	TRBJ2-3	-	CASSLEGGGSTDTQYF	TGCGCCAGCAGCTTGGAAGGCGGGGGCAGCACAGATACGCAGTATTTT
TRBD2	TRBV12-3/TRBV12-4	TRBJ2-1	-	CASKLAGGPEQFF	TGTGCCAGCAAATTAGCGGGGGGGCCTGAGCAGTTCTTC
-	TRBV5-4	TRBJ2-2	-	CASSFKSLNTGELFF	TGTGCCAGCAGCTTTAAAAGCCTGAACACCGGGGAGCTGTTTTTT
TRBD1	TRBV30	TRBJ2-5	-	CAWSGTGIETQYF	TGTGCCTGGAGCGGGACAGGGATCGAGACCCAGTACTTC
TRBD2	TRBV3-1/TRBV3-2	TRBJ2-1	-	CASSRTSGKLNEQFF	TGTGCCAGCAGCCGGACTAGCGGGAAGTTAAATGAGCAGTTCTTC
-	TRBV21-1	TRBJ2-1	once	CASVRETGTRIHEQFF	TGTGCCAGCGTCCGAGAAACCGGGACTAGGATTCATGAGCAGTTCTTC
-	TRBV3-1/TRBV3-2	TRBJ1-6	-	CASSQAQTGNSPLHF	TGTGCCAGCAGCCAAGCCCAGACGGGGAATTCACCCCTCCACTTT
-	TRBV5-6	TRBJ2-5	-	CASSLGLAFPGQETQYF	TGTGCCAGCAGCCTAGGCCTAGCGTTCCCTGGGCAGGAGACCCAGTACTTC
TRBD1	TRBV30	TRBJ1-6	few	CAWSVLDRESPLHF	TGTGCCTGGAGTGTACTCGACAGGGAATCACCCCTCCACTTT
TRBD2	TRBV7-9	TRBJ2-1	-	CASKRSSGTTNEQFF	TGTGCCAGCAAGCGGTCTAGCGGGACAACCAATGAGCAGTTCTTC
TRBD1	TRBV11-3	TRBJ2-1	-	CASSLGQGVGNEQFF	TGTGCCAGCAGCTTAGGGCAGGGGGTCGGAAATGAGCAGTTCTTC